These T cell receptor beta chains were read from a single sample in a study of blood T cell repertoires in COVID-19. The repertoire was sequenced with immunoSEQ multiplex PCR; TCRdb's copy has only in-frame clones and lacks some. The sample lists about 170,000 clones, 83% occurring once. Sequencing was performed on peripheral blood. Receptors originate from a woman over 75 with acute or convalescent COVID-19. Both conserved end residues are part of each CDR3. Fields, in order: D gene, V gene, J gene, clone size, CDR3 DNA, CDR3 protein. D genes are given only for firm matches. Only part of the rows carry a size: once, few, many, or a class if the clone is expanded.

TRBD1	TRBV28	TRBJ2-7	few	TGTGCCAGCAATAGGGACAGCTACGAGCAGTACTTC	CASNRDSYEQYF
.	TRBV9	TRBJ1-1	.	TGTGCCAGCAGCCCCCTCACTGAAGCTTTCTTT	CASSPLTEAFF
TRBD1	TRBV29-1	TRBJ2-1	.	TGCAGCGTTGATCGGGACAGGGGCAGGAATGAGCAGTTCTTC	CSVDRDRGRNEQFF
TRBD1	TRBV9	TRBJ1-3	.	TGTGCCAGCAGCCTAAGTCAGGGGGTAGATTCTGGAAACACCATATATTTT	CASSLSQGVDSGNTIYF
.	TRBV10-3	TRBJ1-2	.	TGTGCCATCAGTGAGTCAGCAGGCCCGGGCTACACCTTC	CAISESAGPGYTF
TRBD1	TRBV18	TRBJ2-3	.	TGTGCCAGCTCACGACTCACAGGGGACCTAAGAGATACGCAGTATTTT	CASSRLTGDLRDTQYF
.	TRBV7-2	TRBJ1-5	few	TGTGCCAGCAGCCCCGGAGGTGGGAACAATCAGCCCCAGCATTTT	CASSPGGGNNQPQHF
TRBD1	TRBV3-1/TRBV3-2	TRBJ2-3	.	TGTGCCAGCAGCGGCGGACAGGGGGCTAAAGATACGCAGTATTTT	CASSGGQGAKDTQYF
TRBD1	TRBV19	TRBJ2-4	.	TGTGCCAGTAGTCTCAGGGGGCCACTCCAAAACATTCAGTACTTC	CASSLRGPLQNIQYF
.	TRBV19	TRBJ2-6	.	TGTGCCAGTAGTATAGGGGTGGGCTCCTCTGGGGCCAACGTCCTGACTTTC	CASSIGVGSSGANVLTF
TRBD2	TRBV18	TRBJ2-7	once	TGTGCCAGCTCATTCGGGACTAGCGGGACCTACGAGCAGTACTTC	CASSFGTSGTYEQYF
.	TRBV5-8	TRBJ1-1	.	TGTGCCAGCAGCTTGGGCTACGAAGCTTTCTTT	CASSLGYEAFF
TRBD1	TRBV28	TRBJ2-7	.	TGTGCCAGTCAAGGACAGGGTCCCTACGAGCAGTACTTC	CASQGQGPYEQYF
.	TRBV19	TRBJ1-1	.	TGTGCCAGTAGTGGACGACAGCAGAACACTGAAGCTTTCTTT	CASSGRQQNTEAFF
.	TRBV24-1	TRBJ1-5	.	TGTGCCACCAGTGATTCAGTATATCAGCCCCAGCATTTT	CATSDSVYQPQHF
.	TRBV7-9	TRBJ1-1	.	TGTGCCAGCAGCTTAGCCCCGGGGGTGAACACTGAAGCTTTCTTT	CASSLAPGVNTEAFF
TRBD1	TRBV18	TRBJ1-2	.	TGTGCCAGCTCACCAGACAGGGGCTATGGCTACACCTTC	CASSPDRGYGYTF
.	TRBV14	TRBJ2-1	few	TGTGCCAGCAGCCAATTTGGGGCTTCCTACAATGAGCAGTTCTTC	CASSQFGASYNEQFF
TRBD1	TRBV6-1	TRBJ1-1	.	TGTGCCAGCAGTGACCCAAACCAGGGGGTGGGCACTGAAGCTTTCTTT	CASSDPNQGVGTEAFF
.	TRBV29-1	TRBJ1-1	.	TGCAGCGTTCGGGTACTGGGGGGTACTGAAGCTTTCTTT	CSVRVLGGTEAFF
.	TRBV28	TRBJ1-2	.	TGTGCCAGCAGTCCTCCGGGACAAGCCTATGGCTACACCTTC	CASSPPGQAYGYTF
TRBD1	TRBV5-1	TRBJ2-3	.	TGCGCCAGCGGACAGACAGGGCGCACAGATACGCAGTATTTT	CASGQTGRTDTQYF
.	TRBV10-3	TRBJ1-1	.	TGTGCCATCAGTGAGTACAGGGAGAACACTGAAGCTTTCTTT	CAISEYRENTEAFF
TRBD1	TRBV29-1	TRBJ1-3	.	TGCAGCGTTGGGGACAGGACGGGTGGAAACACCATATATTTT	CSVGDRTGGNTIYF
TRBD1	TRBV30	TRBJ1-2	.	TGTGCCTGGAAGAGGGACAGGTCGAACTATGGCTACACCTTC	CAWKRDRSNYGYTF
TRBD1	TRBV11-2	TRBJ2-7	.	TGTGCCAGCAGCTCTAGGACAGGGGACCACAACTCGAGGCAGTACTTC	CASSSRTGDHNSRQYF
.	TRBV30	TRBJ1-4	.	TGTGCCTGTCTCGGGGTGGCGGAAAAACTGTTTTTT	CACLGVAEKLFF
.	TRBV21-1	TRBJ2-1	.	TGTGCCAGCCCCAGGAGAGAGGGGCTAGCGGGGGGTCATGAGCAGTTCTTC	CASPRREGLAGGHEQFF
TRBD1	TRBV6-5	TRBJ2-1	.	TGTGCCAGCAGCCGGGACAGGCCTGAGGTGGATGAGCAGTTCTTC	CASSRDRPEVDEQFF
.	TRBV27	TRBJ1-6	.	TGTGCCAGCAGTCGCCTTACAGGGCAGGATCCCCTCCACTTT	CASSRLTGQDPLHF
TRBD2	TRBV5-1	TRBJ2-7	.	TGCGCCAGCAGCAGAAGTAGCGGGGGGCTCTCCTACGAGCAGTACTTC	CASSRSSGGLSYEQYF
.	TRBV28	TRBJ2-7	.	TGTGCCAGCAGTTTAGGCAGGGCCCCCTACGAGCAGTACTTC	CASSLGRAPYEQYF
.	TRBV5-1	TRBJ1-2	few	TGCGCCAGCAGCTTTCTACAGGGAATGGGGGGCTACACCTTC	CASSFLQGMGGYTF
.	TRBV5-1	TRBJ1-1	.	TGCGCCAGCAGCTTGGGTTTAGGGAGGACTGAAGCTTTCTTT	CASSLGLGRTEAFF
TRBD1	TRBV7-2	TRBJ2-7	few	TGTGCCAGCAGCTCCGACAGGGGCTACGAGCAGTACTTC	CASSSDRGYEQYF
.	TRBV2	TRBJ2-3	.	TGTGCCAGCGCCCCGCGGACAGATACGCAGTATTTT	CASAPRTDTQYF
.	TRBV2	TRBJ1-5	.	TGTGCCAGCAGCGTCCAGGGTAACCAGCCCCAGCATTTT	CASSVQGNQPQHF
.	TRBV25-1	TRBJ1-6	.	TGTGCCAGCAGTGAACTAGGGGGTTATAATTCACCCCTCCACTTT	CASSELGGYNSPLHF
.	TRBV30	TRBJ2-1	.	TGTGCCTGGAAGTCCAGCGGGCGGAATGAGCAGTTCTTC	CAWKSSGRNEQFF
TRBD1	TRBV5-1	TRBJ2-2	.	TGCGCCAGCAGCACGGGACAGCCCGCCGGGGAGCTGTTTTTT	CASSTGQPAGELFF